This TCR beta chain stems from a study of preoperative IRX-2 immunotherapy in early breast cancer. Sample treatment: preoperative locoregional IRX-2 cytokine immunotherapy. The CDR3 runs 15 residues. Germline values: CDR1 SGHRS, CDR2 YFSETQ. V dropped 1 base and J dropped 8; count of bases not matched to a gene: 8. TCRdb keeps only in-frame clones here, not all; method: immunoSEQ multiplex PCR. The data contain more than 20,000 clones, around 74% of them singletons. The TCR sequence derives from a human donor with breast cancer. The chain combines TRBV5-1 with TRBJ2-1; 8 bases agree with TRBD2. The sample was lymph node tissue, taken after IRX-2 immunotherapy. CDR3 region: CASSLTAGVTHEQFF. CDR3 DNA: TGCGCCAGCAGCTTGACAGCGGGAGTAACCCATGAGCAGTTCTTC.